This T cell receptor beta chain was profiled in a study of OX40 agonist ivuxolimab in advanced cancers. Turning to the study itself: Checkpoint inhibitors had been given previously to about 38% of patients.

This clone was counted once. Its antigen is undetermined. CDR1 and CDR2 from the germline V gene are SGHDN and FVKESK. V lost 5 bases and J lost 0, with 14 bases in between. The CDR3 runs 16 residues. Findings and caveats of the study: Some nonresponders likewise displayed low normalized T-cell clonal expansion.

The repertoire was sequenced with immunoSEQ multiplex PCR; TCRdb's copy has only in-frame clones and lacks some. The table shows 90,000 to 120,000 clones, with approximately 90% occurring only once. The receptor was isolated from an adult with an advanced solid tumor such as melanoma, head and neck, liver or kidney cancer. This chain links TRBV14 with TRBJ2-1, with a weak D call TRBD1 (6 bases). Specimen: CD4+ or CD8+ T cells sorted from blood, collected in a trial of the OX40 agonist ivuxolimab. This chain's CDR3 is CASSTYTGSSYNEQFF. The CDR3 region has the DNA TGTGCCAGCAGCACTTACACAGGGAGCTCCTACAATGAGCAGTTCTTC. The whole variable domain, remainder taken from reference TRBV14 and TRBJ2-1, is EAGVTQFPSHSVIEKGQTVTLRCDPISGHDNLYWYRRVMGKEIKFLLHFVKESKQDESGMPNNRFLAERTGGTYSTLKVQPAELEDSGVYFCASSTYTGSSYNEQFFGPGTRLTVL.